Reported below is one TCR beta chain. Sequenced by immunoSEQ multiplex PCR; TCRdb stores in-frame clones only, minus some. The sample gives under 100,000 clones, approximately 83% of which show up once; roughly 4.4% is in the top ten. The entry originates in a study of technical replicates of blood from a handful of donors. This CDR3 spans 11 amino acids. Germline CDR1 SGHNT, CDR2 YYREEE (reference sequence). The V and J ends lost 3 bases and 10 bases respectively, with 8 bases between them. The chain couples TRBV5-4 to TRBJ2-1; D remains unclear. This receptor was identified in a human donor in good health. Some clones in this sample may be carry-over from other donors' samples. The sequencing input was PBMCs. The CDR3 nucleotides read TGTGCCAGCAGCTCCCCCAGGGAGCAGTTCTTC. Translation: CASSSPREQFF.